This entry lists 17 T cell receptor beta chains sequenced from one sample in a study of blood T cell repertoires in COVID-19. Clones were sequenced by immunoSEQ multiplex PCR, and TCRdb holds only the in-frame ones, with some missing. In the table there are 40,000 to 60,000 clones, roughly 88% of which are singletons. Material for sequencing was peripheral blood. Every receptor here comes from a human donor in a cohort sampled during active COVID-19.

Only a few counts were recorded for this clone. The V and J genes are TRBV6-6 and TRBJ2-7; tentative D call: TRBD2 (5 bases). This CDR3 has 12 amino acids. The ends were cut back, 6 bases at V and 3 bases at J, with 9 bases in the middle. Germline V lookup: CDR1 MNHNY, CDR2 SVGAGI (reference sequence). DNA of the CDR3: TGTGCCAGCAGCAAGCGGTTCTACGAGCAGTACTTC. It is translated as CASSKRFYEQYF.

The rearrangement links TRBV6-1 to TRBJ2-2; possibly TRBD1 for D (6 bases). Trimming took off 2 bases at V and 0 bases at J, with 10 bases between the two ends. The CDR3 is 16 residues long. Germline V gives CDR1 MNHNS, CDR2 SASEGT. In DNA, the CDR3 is TGTGCCAGCAGTGAATTGAAGGGGGCGAACACCGGGGAGCTGTTTTTT. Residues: CASSELKGANTGELFF.

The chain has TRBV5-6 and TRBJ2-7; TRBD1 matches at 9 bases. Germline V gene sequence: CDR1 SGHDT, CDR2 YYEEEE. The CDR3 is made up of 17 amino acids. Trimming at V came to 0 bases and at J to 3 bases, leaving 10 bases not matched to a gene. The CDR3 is CASSLGDRWDRDYEQYF. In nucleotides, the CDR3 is TGTGCCAGCAGCTTGGGGGACCGGTGGGACAGGGACTACGAGCAGTACTTC. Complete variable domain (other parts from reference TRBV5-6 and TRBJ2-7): DAGVTQSPTHLIKTRGQQVTLRCSPKSGHDTVSWYQQALGQGPQFIFQYYEEEERQRGNFPDRFSGHQFPNYSSELNVNALLLGDSALYLCASSLGDRWDRDYEQYFGPGTRLTVT.

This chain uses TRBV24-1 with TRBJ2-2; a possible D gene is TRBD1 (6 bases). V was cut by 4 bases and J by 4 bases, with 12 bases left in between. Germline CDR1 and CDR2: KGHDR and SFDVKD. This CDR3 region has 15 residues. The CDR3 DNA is TGTGCCACCAGTGACACCGGGACATCCACCGGGGAGCTGTTTTTT. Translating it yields CATSDTGTSTGELFF.

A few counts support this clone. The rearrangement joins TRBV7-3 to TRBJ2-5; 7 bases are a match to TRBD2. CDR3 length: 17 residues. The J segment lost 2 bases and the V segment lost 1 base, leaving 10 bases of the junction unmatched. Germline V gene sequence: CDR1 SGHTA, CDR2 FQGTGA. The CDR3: CASSLRGSGPLQETQYF. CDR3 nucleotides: TGTGCCAGCAGCTTAAGGGGTAGCGGGCCCTTACAAGAGACCCAGTACTTC.

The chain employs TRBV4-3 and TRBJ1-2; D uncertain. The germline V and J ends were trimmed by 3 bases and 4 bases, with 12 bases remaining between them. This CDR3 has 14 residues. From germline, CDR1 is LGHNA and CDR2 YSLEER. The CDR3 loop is CASSQGGSFYGYTF. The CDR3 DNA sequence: TGCGCCAGCAGCCAGGGAGGGTCTTTCTATGGCTACACCTTC.

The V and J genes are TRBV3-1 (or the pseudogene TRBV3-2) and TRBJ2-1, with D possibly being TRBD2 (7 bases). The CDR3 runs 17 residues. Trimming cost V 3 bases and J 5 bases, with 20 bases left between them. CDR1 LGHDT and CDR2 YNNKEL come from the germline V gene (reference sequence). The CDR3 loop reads CASSHSPDGGPDNEQFF. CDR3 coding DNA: TGTGCCAGCAGCCACTCACCTGACGGGGGGCCCGACAATGAGCAGTTCTTC.

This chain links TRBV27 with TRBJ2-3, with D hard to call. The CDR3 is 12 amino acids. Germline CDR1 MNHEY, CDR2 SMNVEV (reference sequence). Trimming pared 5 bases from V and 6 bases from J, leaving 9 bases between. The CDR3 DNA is TGTGCCAGCAGTCCCTTCGGGGATACGCAGTATTTT. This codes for CASSPFGDTQYF.

The CDR3 DNA follows: TGTGCCAGCAGACGGGACATCTCCACAGATACGCAGTATTTT. It is translated as CASRRDISTDTQYF. The V gene is TRBV21-1, the J gene TRBJ2-3; TRBD1, the D gene given by the table, was not confirmed from the DNA. TRBV21-1 is listed as a pseudogene. The CDR3 contains 14 residues.

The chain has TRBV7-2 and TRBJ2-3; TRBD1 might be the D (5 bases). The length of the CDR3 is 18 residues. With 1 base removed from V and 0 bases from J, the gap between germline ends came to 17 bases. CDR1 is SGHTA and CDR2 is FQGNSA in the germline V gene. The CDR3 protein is CASSLGYRDRSSTDTQYF. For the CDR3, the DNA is TGTGCCAGCAGCTTAGGGTATCGTGACAGATCTAGCACAGATACGCAGTATTTT.

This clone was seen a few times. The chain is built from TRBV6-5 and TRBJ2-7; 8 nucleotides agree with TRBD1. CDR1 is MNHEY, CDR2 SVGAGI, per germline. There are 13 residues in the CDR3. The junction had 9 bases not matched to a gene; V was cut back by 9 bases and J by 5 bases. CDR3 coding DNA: TGTGCCAGGCTCGGGACAGGTCACAACGAGCAGTACTTC. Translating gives CARLGTGHNEQYF.

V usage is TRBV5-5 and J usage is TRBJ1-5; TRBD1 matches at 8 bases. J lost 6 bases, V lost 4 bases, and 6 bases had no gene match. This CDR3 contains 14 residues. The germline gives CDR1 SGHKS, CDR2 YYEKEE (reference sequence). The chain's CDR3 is CASSITGGSQPQHF. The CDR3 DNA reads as TGTGCCAGCAGCATCACAGGGGGAAGTCAGCCCCAGCATTTT.

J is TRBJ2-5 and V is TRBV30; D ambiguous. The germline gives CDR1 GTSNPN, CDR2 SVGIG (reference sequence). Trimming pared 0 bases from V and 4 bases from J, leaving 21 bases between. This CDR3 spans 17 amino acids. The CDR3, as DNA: TGTGCCTGGAGTGTACTTCGGTCTAGGAGCCTTACAGAGACCCAGTACTTC. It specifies CAWSVLRSRSLTETQYF.

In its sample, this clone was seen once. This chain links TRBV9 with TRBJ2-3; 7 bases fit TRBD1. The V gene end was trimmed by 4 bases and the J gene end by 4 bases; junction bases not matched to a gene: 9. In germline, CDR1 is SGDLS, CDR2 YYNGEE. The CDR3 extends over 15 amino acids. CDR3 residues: CASSRQGLQSDTQYF. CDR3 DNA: TGTGCCAGCAGCCGACAGGGCCTTCAATCAGATACGCAGTATTTT.

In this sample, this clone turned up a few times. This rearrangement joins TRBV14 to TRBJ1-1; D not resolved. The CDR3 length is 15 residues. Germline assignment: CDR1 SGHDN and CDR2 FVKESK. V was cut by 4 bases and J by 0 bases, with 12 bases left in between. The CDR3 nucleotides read TGTGCCAGCAGCCCGGCCTGGGAGTTGAACACTGAAGCTTTCTTT. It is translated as CASSPAWELNTEAFF.

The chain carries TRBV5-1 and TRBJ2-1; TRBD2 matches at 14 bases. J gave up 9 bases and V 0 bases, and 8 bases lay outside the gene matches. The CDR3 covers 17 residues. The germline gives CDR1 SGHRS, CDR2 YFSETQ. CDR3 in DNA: TGCGCCAGCAGCTTGGGGACTAGCGGGAGGAGGCTGGGTGAGCAGTTCTTC. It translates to CASSLGTSGRRLGEQFF.

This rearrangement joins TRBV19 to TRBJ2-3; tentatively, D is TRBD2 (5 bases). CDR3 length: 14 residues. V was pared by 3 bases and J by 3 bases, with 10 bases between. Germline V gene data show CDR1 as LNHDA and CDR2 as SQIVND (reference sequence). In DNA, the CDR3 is TGTGCCAGTAGTATGGGCCCGGGGACAGATACGCAGTATTTT. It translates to CASSMGPGTDTQYF.